This T cell receptor (beta chain) was identified during a study of blood T cell repertoires in COVID-19. As for the study in general: Acute and convalescent COVID-19 samples came from the United States, Italy and Spain. In each case, the material was cDNA or gDNA derived from T cells, B-cell-depleted T cells, or PBMCs.

Per the original methods: From reference gene primer amplification, estimates of nucleated cell counts were derived. Produced via immunoSEQ multiplex PCR; TCRdb's table is partial and in-frame only. V and J calls and clone size are those listed in that table; D and trimming were worked out from the DNA. The repertoire holds about 25,000 clones, with approximately 90% as singletons. The V and J ends lost 6 bases and 7 bases respectively, with 18 bases between them. The germline gives CDR1 LNHDA, CDR2 SQIVND (reference sequence). The CDR3 is 15 residues long. Sequencing was performed on peripheral blood. The clonotype originates from a woman at least 80 years old with acute or convalescent COVID-19. The chain combines TRBV19 with TRBJ1-4, with D perhaps matching TRBD1 (6 bases). The CDR3 here is CASSRTEGGREKLFF. The CDR3 DNA reads TGTGCCAGTAGCCGAACAGAGGGGGGGCGTGAAAAACTGTTTTTT. The complete variable domain, with remaining parts taken from reference TRBV19 and TRBJ1-4, reads DGGITQSPKYLFRKEGQNVTLSCEQNLNHDAMYWYRQDPGQGLRLIYYSQIVNDFQKGDIAEGYSVSREKKESFPLTVTSAQKNPTAFYLCASSRTEGGREKLFFGSGTQLSVL.